A single sample is the source of the 28 T cell receptor beta chains below, sequenced in a study of identical twins. MiXCR was run by TCRdb on the 5' RACE reads, yielding one entry per CDR3 protein. The top ten hold 0.5% to 0.65% of the sample, which has 450,000 or so distinct CDR3 sequences, approximately 15% seen once. This same sample was also taken into another study, of yellow fever vaccine responses in identical twins.

Specimen: CD4+ T cells sorted from blood. These receptors originate from a woman aged 18-35 years in good health.

Details on this clonotype: Because it lacks the conserved phenylalanine or tryptophan at the end, this CDR3 is likely a read error. The chain is built from TRBV5-6 and TRBJ2-1; 10 bases fit TRBD2. CDR1 and CDR2 (germline): SGHDT, YYEEEE. CDR3 length: 15 amino acids. J was trimmed by 5 bases and V by 4 bases; bases with no gene match: 6. The CDR3 DNA reads as TGTGCCAGCAGCCACGGGACTAGCGCGCACAATGAGCAGTTCCTC. Protein sequence: CASSHGTSAHNEQFL.

This clonotype was picked up a small number of times. This chain links TRBV5-1 with TRBJ2-7; D call uncertain. CDR1 is SGHRS and CDR2 is YFSETQ in the germline V gene. CDR3 length: 13 amino acids. V was clipped by 0 bases and J by 6 bases, with 10 bases between them. CDR3 coding DNA: TGCGCCAGCAGCTTGGAGTCCAGAAGCGAGCAGTACTTC. It translates to CASSLESRSEQYF.

There are a few counts of this clonotype. The rearrangement links TRBV5-1 to TRBJ2-1; TRBD2 agrees at 8 bases. The germline gives CDR1 SGHRS, CDR2 YFSETQ. The CDR3 spans 17 residues. Unmatched junction bases numbered 11, after V lost 0 bases and J lost 6 bases. DNA of the CDR3: TGCGCCAGCAGCTTGGTAAGATTAAGCGGGAGTGTCAATGAGCAGTTCTTC. It encodes CASSLVRLSGSVNEQFF.

The chain combines TRBV20-1 with TRBJ2-3; perhaps TRBD2 as D (6 bases). The V and J ends lost 5 bases and 1 base respectively, with 10 bases between them. Germline V gene sequence: CDR1 DFQATT, CDR2 SNEGSKA (reference sequence). CDR3 length: 13 residues. This CDR3 reads CSASPSGTDTQYF. Written as DNA, the CDR3 is TGCAGTGCTTCCCCTAGCGGCACAGATACGCAGTATTTT.

This clonotype has just a few counts. The chain joins TRBV6-2 or TRBV6-3 to TRBJ2-1; 11 positions match TRBD2. Germline CDR1 reads MNHEY; CDR2 reads SVGEGT. The CDR3 runs to 18 residues. V lost 4 bases and J lost 3; bases outside the gene matches: 11. CDR3 protein: CASSSIGTSGSNYNEQFF. The CDR3 nucleotides read TGTGCCAGCAGTTCCATAGGGACTAGCGGATCCAACTACAATGAGCAGTTCTTC.

This clonotype was observed a handful of times. The rearrangement joins TRBV5-1 to TRBJ2-1; D gene unclear. Germline V gene sequence: CDR1 SGHRS, CDR2 YFSETQ. The CDR3 has 14 residues. Trimming stripped 0 bases from V and 4 bases from J, with 8 bases between. The CDR3 coding sequence is TGCGCCAGCAGCTTGGTTGCTGAGTACAATGAGCAGTTCTTC. Translating gives CASSLVAEYNEQFF.

Worth noting for this clonotype: The junction does not match germline at one end; this may be a read error. The chain combines TRBV12-3 or TRBV12-4 with TRBJ2-1, with D perhaps TRBD1 (6 bases). CDR3 length equals 12 residues. The CDR3 DNA follows: TGTGCCTGCAGTTTCAACACAGGGAAGGAGTTCTTC. This codes for CACSFNTGKEFF.

This clonotype was counted a few times. The chain combines TRBV9 with TRBJ2-7; TRBD2 matches 9 bases. Germline V gene sequence: CDR1 SGDLS, CDR2 YYNGEE. This CDR3 is 14 amino acids long. V was clipped by 0 bases and J by 4 bases; unmatched bases: 2. CDR3 in amino acids: CASSVDSGSYEQYF. The CDR3 DNA sequence: TGTGCCAGCAGCGTAGATAGCGGGAGTTACGAGCAGTACTTC.

A few counts support this clonotype. The chain's CDR3 is CASSQVTNEQFF. CDR3 coding DNA: TGTGCCAGCAGCCAAGTTACTAATGAGCAGTTCTTC. V is TRBV3-1 and J is TRBJ2-1, with no clear D. Germline values: CDR1 LGHDT, CDR2 YNNKEL (reference sequence). V lost 1 base and J lost 7, with 5 bases in between. CDR3 size: 12 residues.

This clonotype was seen ten or more times. The chain employs TRBV12-3 or TRBV12-4 and TRBJ2-2; 9 nucleotides agree with TRBD1. V was pared by 6 bases and J by 0 bases, with 2 bases of the junction left unmatched. The CDR3 is 15 residues long. For the CDR3, the DNA is TGTGCCAGCAGACGACAGGGGGCGAACACCGGGGAGCTGTTTTTT. Protein product: CASRRQGANTGELFF.

The V call is TRBV19, the J call TRBJ1-1, with D perhaps matching TRBD1 (5 bases). This CDR3 is 13 amino acids long. Germline CDR1 reads LNHDA; CDR2 reads SQIVND (reference sequence). V was shortened by 7 bases and J by 4 bases, with 13 bases between the two germline ends. This CDR3 is CASKGLGVTEAFF. The CDR3 DNA reads as TGTGCCAGTAAAGGCTTAGGGGTCACTGAAGCTTTCTTT.

This clonotype was recorded at least ten times. The chain has TRBV29-1 and TRBJ2-5; 9 bases line up with TRBD1. In germline, CDR1 is SQVTM, CDR2 ANQGSEA. V dropped 4 bases and J dropped 4; count of bases not matched to a gene: 4. This CDR3 comprises 13 residues. CDR3 in amino acids: CSVGLTGGETQYF. As DNA, the CDR3 is TGCAGCGTTGGATTGACAGGGGGAGAGACCCAGTACTTC.

This clonotype was detected a few times. The CDR3 DNA reads TGTGCCAGCAGTTACCTGTATCGGGATTACTCCCTCGAGCAGTACTTC. As protein: CASSYLYRDYSLEQYF. This chain links TRBV6-2 or TRBV6-3 with TRBJ2-7, with D possibly being TRBD2 (5 bases). The V gene's germline CDR1 is MNHEY and CDR2 SVGEGT. The ends were cut back, 2 bases at V and 6 bases at J, with 20 bases in the middle. The CDR3 is 16 amino acids.

This clonotype occurred many times. The V call is TRBV10-3, the J call TRBJ1-5; D is unresolved. V lost 10 bases to trimming and J lost 3 bases, with 16 bases between them. Looked up from germline, CDR1 is ENHRY and CDR2 is SYGVKD. This CDR3 spans 14 amino acids. CDR3 DNA sequence: TGTGCCACTGCTTTCGGAGGGAACAATCAGCCCCAGCATTTT. Its translation is CATAFGGNNQPQHF.

There are a few counts of this clonotype. The rearrangement uses TRBV5-1 and TRBJ2-5; a possible D gene is TRBD1 (6 bases). Per the germline V gene, CDR1 is SGHRS and CDR2 is YFSETQ. The CDR3 sequence is 14 residues long. V gave up 3 bases and J gave up 2 bases, with 11 bases separating them. The CDR3 loop reads CASSYGTYQETQYF. The CDR3 coding sequence is TGCGCCAGCAGCTACGGGACATATCAAGAGACCCAGTACTTC.

This clonotype was observed a single time. This chain uses TRBV20-1 with TRBJ2-6; the D is unclear. The CDR3 totals 16 residues. V was shortened by 0 bases and J by 4 bases, with 13 bases between the two germline ends. Germline V lookup: CDR1 DFQATT, CDR2 SNEGSKA (reference sequence). This CDR3 is CSARDGRLVGANVLTF. CDR3 DNA sequence: TGCAGTGCTAGAGATGGGCGCCTGGTGGGGGCCAACGTCCTGACTTTC.

This rearrangement joins TRBV28 to TRBJ2-2; no firm D call. This CDR3 region has 13 residues. CDR1 is MDHEN and CDR2 is SYDVKM in the germline V gene. Trimming cost V 4 bases and J 6 bases, with 9 bases left between them. This CDR3 is CASSYDPPGELFF. CDR3 coding DNA: TGTGCCAGCAGTTACGATCCGCCCGGGGAGCTGTTTTTT.

This clonotype was picked up a small number of times. The rearrangement links TRBV28 to TRBJ2-7; 9 bases map to TRBD1. In germline, CDR1 is MDHEN, CDR2 SYDVKM. This CDR3 comprises 15 residues. Trimming cost V 6 bases and J 2 bases; bases outside gene matches: 8. The CDR3 spells CASREPGTGTYEQYF. CDR3 DNA: TGTGCCAGCAGAGAACCCGGGACAGGGACCTACGAGCAGTACTTC.

This clonotype was seen a handful of times. This chain connects TRBV5-1 to TRBJ1-1; D possibly corresponds to TRBD1 (5 bases). Trimming removed 0 bases from V and 2 bases from J, with 11 bases in between. There are 15 residues in the CDR3. Per germline, CDR1 SGHRS and CDR2 YFSETQ. The CDR3 loop is CASSLVGDPNTEAFF. The DNA of the CDR3 is TGCGCCAGCAGCTTGGTTGGGGACCCCAACACTGAAGCTTTCTTT.

This clonotype was recorded a few times. The chain has TRBV27 and TRBJ2-3, with D possibly being TRBD2 (6 bases). Deletions cut 4 bases from V and 3 bases from J, with 11 bases between. The CDR3 runs to 14 residues. Germline V gene lookup returns CDR1 MNHEY and CDR2 SMNVEV (reference sequence). The CDR3 DNA sequence: TGTGCCAGCAGTTCCGCGGGAAGTACAGATACGCAGTATTTT. This sequence encodes CASSSAGSTDTQYF.

This clonotype was observed many times. The chain couples TRBV5-1 to TRBJ2-5, with D hard to call. The CDR3 has 14 residues. Trimming shortened V by 0 bases and J by 5 bases, and 11 bases separated the two germline ends. Germline lookup yields CDR1 SGHRS and CDR2 YFSETQ. CDR3 sequence (DNA): TGCGCCAGCAGCTTGGGGTTAGCTCGGGAGACCCAGTACTTC. This translates into CASSLGLARETQYF.

This clonotype came up many times. V is TRBV10-3 and J is TRBJ2-2; TRBD2 is a possible D gene (5 bases). Germline CDR1 is ENHRY and CDR2 is SYGVKD. The V end lost 4 bases, the J end lost 5 bases, and 11 bases lay between the germline ends. This CDR3 region has 14 residues. CDR3 loop: CAISGVTGTGELFF. In DNA form, the CDR3 reads TGTGCCATCAGTGGGGTTACGGGAACCGGGGAGCTGTTTTTT.

The chain is built from TRBV7-9 and TRBJ1-5; 8 bases are shared with TRBD1. Trimming cost V 4 bases and J 2 bases; bases outside gene matches: 10. Germline loops: CDR1 SEHNR, CDR2 FQNEAQ (reference sequence). The CDR3 is 17 amino acids. CDR3 in amino acids: CASSSEIGTGRNQPQHF. The CDR3 DNA is TGTGCCAGCAGCTCAGAAATCGGGACAGGCCGCAATCAGCCCCAGCATTTT.

This clonotype was seen a handful of times. The chain carries TRBV10-1 and TRBJ2-7; D is ambiguous. The CDR3 length is 12 residues. The germline gives CDR1 WNHNN, CDR2 SYGVQD (reference sequence). Trimming removed 4 bases at V and 1 base at J, with 5 bases between. CDR3: CASSVGSYEQYF. The DNA of the CDR3 is TGCGCCAGCAGTGTCGGATCCTACGAGCAGTACTTC.

This sequence joins TRBV28 and TRBJ2-3, with D possibly TRBD1 on 5 matching bases. The CDR3 extends over 16 amino acids. V was trimmed by 4 bases and J by 0 bases, leaving 14 bases between them. Germline V gene sequence: CDR1 MDHEN, CDR2 SYDVKM. The CDR3 reads CASSSSRKGSTDTQYF. The CDR3 DNA reads TGTGCCAGCAGTTCGTCTCGAAAGGGGAGCACAGATACGCAGTATTTT.

The gene calls are TRBV7-2 and TRBJ2-7; 9 bases match TRBD2. Trimming cost V 2 bases and J 2 bases; bases outside gene matches: 4. Germline V CDR1 and CDR2: SGHTA, FQGNSA. CDR3 length: 15 residues. The CDR3 DNA reads as TGTGCCAGCAGCTTACGGACTAGCGTAACCTACGAGCAGTACTTC. The encoded protein is CASSLRTSVTYEQYF.

This clonotype was found many times. The chain employs TRBV28 and TRBJ2-2; the D gene could be TRBD1 or TRBD2 (5 bases each). V was cut by 5 bases and J by 1 base, with 14 bases left in between. This CDR3 has 16 residues. Germline V gene lookup returns CDR1 MDHEN and CDR2 SYDVKM. CDR3 sequence reads: CASSPSKRGNTGELFF. As DNA, the CDR3 is TGTGCCAGCAGTCCCTCTAAGAGGGGGAACACCGGGGAGCTGTTTTTT.

This clonotype turned up a few times. The chain combines TRBV2 with TRBJ2-7; TRBD1 agrees at 7 bases. Germline CDR1 reads SNHLY; CDR2 reads FYNNEI. V shed 6 bases, J shed 2 bases, and the junction held 4 bases outside the gene matches. This CDR3 region has 13 residues. CDR3 bases: TGTGCCAGCAGATGGGACAGAGCCTACGAGCAGTACTTC. Encoded protein: CASRWDRAYEQYF.